The entry below gives a single T cell receptor (beta chain) sequence along with its context. The limits of the CDR3 on the DNA are not certain, so only TCRdb's listed CDR3 is given. This sample was included in a study of blood T cell repertoires in COVID-19. Study-level background: Sites in the United States, Italy and Spain provided acute and convalescent COVID-19 samples.

Original data processing: Counts of nucleated cells, estimated from reference gene primer amplification, were obtained. Sequencing used immunoSEQ multiplex PCR; TCRdb keeps in-frame clones, though not all of them. V, J and clone size reflect that table, while D and trimming were determined from the DNA. In the table there are 200,000 or so clones, around three quarters of which are singletons. The CDR3 is 16 amino acids in total, end residues counted. CDR1 is MDHEN, CDR2 SYDVKM, per germline. Sequencing used peripheral blood. The sequence was collected from a woman aged 70-85 years with acute or convalescent COVID-19. The chain uses TRBV28 and TRBJ1-5. The chain's CDR3 is CASSFLAARGDQPQHF.